This passage covers 18 T cell receptor beta chains from one sample sequenced in a study of blood T cells in healthy people across ages. Together with a sample-barcoded 5' primer, a J-beta primer mix was included in a second PCR lasting 7 to 11 cycles. TCRdb itself ran the 5' RACE reads through MiXCR, one entry per CDR3 protein. The data hold approximately 780,000 distinct CDR3 sequences, with 25% to 30% observed a single time. The data were also submitted as part of a second study, on T cells of mothers and their children.

Sequencing was carried out using blood. These receptors were obtained from a boy between 5 and 17 years old in good health.

This chain uses TRBV19 with TRBJ1-1; D is possibly TRBD1 (5 bases). Germline V gives CDR1 LNHDA, CDR2 SQIVND (reference sequence). V lost 3 bases to trimming and J lost 1 base, with 15 bases between them. This CDR3 region has 16 residues. CDR3 coding DNA: TGTGCCAGTAGTATGGGGGGTAACGACGGGAACACTGAAGCTTTCTTT. It specifies CASSMGGNDGNTEAFF.

The chain is built from TRBV9 and TRBJ2-3, with D possibly being TRBD2 (5 bases). Trimming removed 0 bases from V and 0 bases from J, with 14 bases in between. The V gene's germline CDR1 is SGDLS and CDR2 YYNGEE. The CDR3 is made up of 17 amino acids. Here the CDR3 reads CASSVGSGGFSTDTQYF. The CDR3 nucleotides read TGTGCCAGCAGCGTAGGATCCGGCGGGTTCAGCACAGATACGCAGTATTTT.

This clonotype occurred once. The chain recombines TRBV20-1 with TRBJ2-2; TRBD1 matches 10 bases. CDR1 and CDR2 (germline): DFQATT, SNEGSKA (reference sequence). The CDR3 spans 17 residues. Trimming removed 2 bases from V and 4 bases from J; junction bases left unmatched: 10. The CDR3 DNA is TGCAGTGCTAGAAGGCTCCGACAGGGGGCGGCCACCGGGGAGCTGTTTTTT. Residues: CSARRLRQGAATGELFF.

The table lists this clonotype with a few counts. V usage is TRBV12-3 or TRBV12-4 and J usage is TRBJ2-7, with 12 nucleotides matching TRBD1. This CDR3 comprises 13 residues. J gave up 9 bases and V 5 bases, and 5 bases lay outside the gene matches. CDR3 residues: CASSPGTGGLQYF. The CDR3 DNA is TGTGCCAGCAGTCCCGGGACAGGGGGCTTGCAGTACTTC.

The chain links TRBV10-3 to TRBJ2-1; 8 bases map to TRBD2. Germline values: CDR1 ENHRY, CDR2 SYGVKD. The ends lost 6 bases at V and 0 bases at J; junction bases unmatched: 4. The length of the CDR3 is 15 residues. The CDR3 DNA reads as TGTGCCATCAGGTTAGCGGGGACCTCCTACAATGAGCAGTTCTTC. It is translated as CAIRLAGTSYNEQFF.

The CDR3 region has the DNA TGTGCCAGCAGCCACCGTCGGGAGGTACTGAGAGGCACCGGGGAGCTGTTTTTT. It is translated as CASSHRREVLRGTGELFF. V is TRBV6-2 or TRBV6-3 and J is TRBJ2-2; 7 positions match TRBD2. The CDR3 sequence is 18 residues long. The V and J ends lost 6 bases and 4 bases, in that order; junction bases with no gene match: 17. CDR1 and CDR2 (germline): MNHEY, SVGEGT.

This clonotype was seen more than once but under ten times. This chain joins TRBV5-1 and TRBJ2-1, with 7 bases identical to TRBD2. J gave up 8 bases and V 4 bases, and 12 bases lay outside the gene matches. The CDR3 length is 15 residues. Germline V lookup: CDR1 SGHRS, CDR2 YFSETQ. CDR3 amino acids: CASSPRRTSIDEQFF. CDR3 nucleotide sequence: TGCGCCAGCAGCCCCCGAAGGACTAGTATAGATGAGCAGTTCTTC.

This clonotype was seen ten or more times. This chain uses TRBV11-1 with TRBJ2-4, with TRBD1 matching over 9 bases. This CDR3 spans 18 amino acids. CDR1 is SGHAT, CDR2 FQDESV, per germline (reference sequence). Trimming took 4 bases from V and 2 from J; bases not matched to a gene: 12. This CDR3 is CASSSIDTGGASKNIQYF. DNA of the CDR3: TGTGCCAGCAGCTCTATCGACACAGGGGGCGCGTCCAAAAACATTCAGTACTTC.

V gene TRBV10-1 combines with J gene TRBJ2-7; D is perhaps TRBD1 or TRBD2 (5 bases each). Germline loops: CDR1 WNHNN, CDR2 SYGVQD (reference sequence). This CDR3 comprises 12 residues. The germline V and J ends were trimmed by 2 bases and 7 bases, with 9 bases remaining between them. The CDR3 DNA is TGCGCCAGCAGTGAGGGGACCTTGGAGCAGTACTTC. Its translation: CASSEGTLEQYF.

CDR3 sequence reads: CASSLQVLSGNTIYF. The CDR3 coding sequence is TGTGCCAGCAGCTTACAGGTCCTCTCTGGAAACACCATATATTTT. The V and J genes are TRBV5-5 and TRBJ1-3; possible D gene TRBD1, 5 bases. The CDR3 totals 15 residues. V lost 2 bases and J 0 bases, leaving 9 bases between the germline ends. Germline V gene lookup returns CDR1 SGHKS and CDR2 YYEKEE (reference sequence).

The genes are TRBV4-2 and TRBJ2-3; the D is unclear. Trimming cost V 2 bases and J 5 bases, with 5 bases left between them. In germline, CDR1 is LGHNA, CDR2 YNFKEQ. The CDR3 is made up of 12 amino acids. This chain's CDR3 is CASSQLGDTQYF. The CDR3 DNA is TGTGCCAGCAGCCAATTAGGAGATACGCAGTATTTT.

The CDR3, as DNA: TGCGCCAGCAGCGGGCACGGACCCACCGGCGAGCAGTACTTC. The encoded protein is CASSGHGPTGEQYF. The chain combines TRBV5-1 with TRBJ2-7; D remains unclear. The V gene lost 4 bases and the J gene lost 6 bases, with 17 bases spanning the gap. CDR1 is SGHRS, CDR2 YFSETQ, per germline. The CDR3 sequence is 14 residues long.

J is TRBJ1-6 and V is TRBV6-5; 7 nucleotides line up with TRBD1. V shed 0 bases and J 10 bases; nucleotides not matched to a gene: 6. The CDR3 runs to 15 residues. The germline V gene has CDR1 MNHEY and CDR2 SVGAGI. In DNA, the CDR3 is TGTGCCAGCAGTTACTCGAGGGGGCCGGAATCACCCCTCCACTTT. The encoded protein is CASSYSRGPESPLHF.

This clonotype was counted between two and nine times. The chain is built from TRBV24-1 and TRBJ2-7; either TRBD1 or TRBD2 may supply D (7 bases each). Germline CDR1 reads KGHDR; CDR2 reads SFDVKD. The CDR3 consists of 14 residues. Trimming left V 3 bases short and J 3 bases short, with 11 bases between. The CDR3 coding sequence is TGTGCCACCAGTGATCGCAGGGGGGGCTACGAGCAGTACTTC. Protein product: CATSDRRGGYEQYF.

This clonotype was found a few times. CDR3 loop: CASSSRTGVRPQYF. Written as DNA, the CDR3 is TGTGCCAGCAGTTCGCGGACAGGGGTGCGACCCCAGTACTTC. The rearrangement uses TRBV27 and TRBJ2-5; 9 positions agree with TRBD1. CDR3 size: 14 residues. The trim removed 4 bases at V and 9 bases at J, leaving 9 bases unmatched. The germline V gene has CDR1 MNHEY and CDR2 SMNVEV (reference sequence).

The chain links TRBV7-2 to TRBJ2-1; 7 bases are a match to TRBD2. The CDR3 is made up of 16 amino acids. CDR1 and CDR2 from the germline V gene are SGHTA and FQGNSA. Germline trimming cut 1 base from V and 5 bases from J; bases unmatched to any gene: 8. The CDR3 region has the DNA TGTGCCAGCAGCTTAGTGGGCGGGAGAGGGAACAATGAGCAGTTCTTC. Amino acids: CASSLVGGRGNNEQFF.

The chain uses TRBV10-2 and TRBJ2-1; D unclear. The tail of the sequence fits TRBJ2-5 better, so the J call may be wrong. The germline CDR1 and CDR2 sequences are WSHSY and SAAADI. The CDR3 spans 14 residues. The CDR3: CASSGSAGRETQYF. In DNA, the CDR3 is TGCGCCAGCAGTGGATCGGCAGGACGAGAGACCCAGTACTTC.

The chain uses TRBV28 and TRBJ1-2; D unresolved. CDR1 and CDR2 from the germline V gene are MDHEN and SYDVKM. V dropped 7 bases and J dropped 6 bases, with 15 bases sitting between them. CDR3 length: 13 amino acids. Written as DNA, the CDR3 is TGTGCCAGCACATATTCCGGGATTCATGGCTACACCTTC. As protein: CASTYSGIHGYTF.